This TCR beta chain was observed in a study of T cell repertoires in cytomegalovirus infection. This clonotype was seen at least ten times. TCRdb re-analysed the reads in MiXCR, keeping a single row per CDR3 protein. The table has over 200,000 distinct CDR3 sequences, approximately 14% seen once. This clonotype was sampled from a human donor in good health (CMV status not recorded). Some clones in this sample may be carry-over from other donors' samples. The sequencing input was PBMCs.

The DNA for the CDR3 is TGTGCCAGCAGCCCGGCGGCCCCAAGGACGACTGAAGCTTTCTTT. As protein: CASSPAAPRTTEAFF. The rearrangement uses TRBV7-6 and TRBJ1-1, with D hard to call. Germline CDR1 reads SGHVS; CDR2 reads FNYEAQ. The CDR3 loop spans 15 amino acids. With 5 bases removed from V and 5 bases from J, the gap between germline ends came to 18 bases.